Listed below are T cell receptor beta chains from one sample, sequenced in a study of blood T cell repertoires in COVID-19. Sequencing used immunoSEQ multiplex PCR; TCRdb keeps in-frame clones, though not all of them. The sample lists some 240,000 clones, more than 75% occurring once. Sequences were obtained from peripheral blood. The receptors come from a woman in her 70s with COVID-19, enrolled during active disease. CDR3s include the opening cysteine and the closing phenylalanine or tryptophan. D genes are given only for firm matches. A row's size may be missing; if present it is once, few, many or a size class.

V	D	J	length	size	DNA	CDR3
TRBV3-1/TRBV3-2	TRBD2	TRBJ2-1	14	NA	TGTGCCAGCAGCCTGCGGGGGTCACACAATGAGCAGTTCTTC	CASSLRGSHNEQFF
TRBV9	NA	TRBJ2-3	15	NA	TGTGCCAGCAGCGTAGCCAGCGGAGGCACAGATACGCAGTATTTT	CASSVASGGTDTQYF
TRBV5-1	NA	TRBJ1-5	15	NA	TGCGCCAGCAGCTCGGAGGGCTATAGCAATCAGCCCCAGCATTTT	CASSSEGYSNQPQHF
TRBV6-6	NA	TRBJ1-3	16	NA	TGTGCCAGCAGTTACTCCGGCAGGAACTCTGGAAACACCATATATTTT	CASSYSGRNSGNTIYF
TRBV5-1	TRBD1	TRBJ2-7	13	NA	TGCGCCAGCAGCCAGGGGGCTCTGAACGAGCAGTACTTC	CASSQGALNEQYF
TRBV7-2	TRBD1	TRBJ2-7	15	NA	TGTGCCAGCAGCCCACGGACAGGGAATACCTACGAGCAGTACTTC	CASSPRTGNTYEQYF
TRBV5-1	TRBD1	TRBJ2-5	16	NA	TGCGCCAGCAGCTTGTTTGGGACAGGACGTATGGAGACCCAGTACTTC	CASSLFGTGRMETQYF
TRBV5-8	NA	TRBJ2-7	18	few	TGTGCCAGCAGCTTGCCCAGGGCAGGGCGGTACGGCCGCTACGAGCAGTACTTC	CASSLPRAGRYGRYEQYF
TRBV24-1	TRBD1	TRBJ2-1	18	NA	TGTGCCACCAGTGATAAACCCGGGACAGGGGGCCGATACAATGAGCAGTTCTTC	CATSDKPGTGGRYNEQFF
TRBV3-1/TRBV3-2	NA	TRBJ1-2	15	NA	TGTGCCAGCAGCCCCAGGGGAACTTCTAACTATGGCTACACCTTC	CASSPRGTSNYGYTF
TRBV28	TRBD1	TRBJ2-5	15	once	TGTGCCAGCAGTTTTTCCCTGGGACAGCGCAGGTCCCAGTACTTC	CASSFSLGQRRSQYF
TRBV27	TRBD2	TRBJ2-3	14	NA	TGTGCCAGCAGACGTAGCGGGGGCACAGATACGCAGTATTTT	CASRRSGGTDTQYF
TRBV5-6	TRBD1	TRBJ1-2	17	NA	TGTGCCAGCAGCTCTCCGGGACAGGGGAGATCCAACTATGGCTACACCTTC	CASSSPGQGRSNYGYTF
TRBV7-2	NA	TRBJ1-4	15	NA	TGTGCCAGCAGCTCCCGGGGGGGGCTGAGGGAAAAACTGTTTTTT	CASSSRGGLREKLFF
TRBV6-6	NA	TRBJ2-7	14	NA	TGTGCCAGCAGTATGACAGCTTCCTCCTACGAGCAGTACTTC	CASSMTASSYEQYF
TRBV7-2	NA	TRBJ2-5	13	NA	TGTGCCAGCAGCCTTCCGGGGCTAGCGACCAAGTACTTC	CASSLPGLATKYF
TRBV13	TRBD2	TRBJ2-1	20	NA	TGTGCCAGCAGTTCCCGGGGGGGGACTAGCGGGACCTTCGGGGTAAGGGAGCAGTTCTTC	CASSSRGGTSGTFGVREQFF
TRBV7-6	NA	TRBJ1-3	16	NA	TGTGCCAGCAGCGGGGGGGACCTCGCAACTGGAAACACCATATATTTT	CASSGGDLATGNTIYF
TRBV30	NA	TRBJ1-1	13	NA	TGTGCCTGGACAGTCGAACCGAACACTGAAGCTTTCTTT	CAWTVEPNTEAFF
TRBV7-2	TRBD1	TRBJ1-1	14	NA	TGTGCCAGCAGCCCGGTGGCGCCAGGGGGCCAAGCTTTCTTT	CASSPVAPGGQAFF
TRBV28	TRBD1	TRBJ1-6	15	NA	TGTGCCAGCAGTCAAACAGGGGGGGTAAATTCACCCCTCCACTTT	CASSQTGGVNSPLHF
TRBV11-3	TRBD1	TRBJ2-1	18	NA	TGTGCCAGCAGCTCGGAGCAGGGACAGTCTGGCTCCTACAATGAGCAGTTCTTC	CASSSEQGQSGSYNEQFF
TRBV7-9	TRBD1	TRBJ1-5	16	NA	TGTGCCAGCAGCTCTTATCCGGGACAGGGGGATCAGCCCCAGCATTTT	CASSSYPGQGDQPQHF
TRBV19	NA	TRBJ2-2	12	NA	TGTGCCAGTAGCCAACGAGGCGGGGAGCTGTTTTTT	CASSQRGGELFF
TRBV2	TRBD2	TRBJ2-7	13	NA	TGTGCCAGCAGTGGACTAGCGGTACGGGGGCAGTACTTC	CASSGLAVRGQYF
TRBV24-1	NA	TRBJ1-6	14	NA	TGTGCCACCAGTGAAGGTCAGGGCTGGTCACCCCTCCACTTT	CATSEGQGWSPLHF
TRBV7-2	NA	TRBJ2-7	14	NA	TGTGCCAGCAGCTTAGGGCAGGGCCTCTACGAGCAGTACTTC	CASSLGQGLYEQYF
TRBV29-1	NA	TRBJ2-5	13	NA	TGCAGCGTTGATACTAGCTCTTTCGAGACCCAGTACTTC	CSVDTSSFETQYF
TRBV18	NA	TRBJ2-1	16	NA	TGTGCCAGCTCCCCCCCGGGCGGAGGGCCCCGCAATGAGCAGTTCTTC	CASSPPGGGPRNEQFF
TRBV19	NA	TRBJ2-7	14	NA	TGTGCCAGTTCCACCCGGGACTCCTACTACGAGCAGTACTTC	CASSTRDSYYEQYF
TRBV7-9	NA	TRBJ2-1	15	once	TGTGCCAGCAGCCCGTATAGTTTCTCCTACAATGAGCAGTTCTTC	CASSPYSFSYNEQFF
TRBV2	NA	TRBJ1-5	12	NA	TGTGCCAGCAGTGATAGGGGACAGCCCCAGCATTTT	CASSDRGQPQHF
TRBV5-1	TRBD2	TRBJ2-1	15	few	TGCGCCAGCAGCTTGCCGGGACTAGGGTACAATGAGCAGTTCTTC	CASSLPGLGYNEQFF
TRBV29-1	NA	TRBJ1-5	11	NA	TGCAGCGTTGGACATTCACAGCCCCAGCATTTT	CSVGHSQPQHF
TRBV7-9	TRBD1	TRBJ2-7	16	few	TGTGCCAGCATCCAGAGGTTAGGACAGGGCTCCTACGAGCAGTACTTC	CASIQRLGQGSYEQYF
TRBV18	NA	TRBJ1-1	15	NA	TGTGCCAGCTCACCCGTGGGGGAGGGTTACACTGAAGCTTTCTTT	CASSPVGEGYTEAFF
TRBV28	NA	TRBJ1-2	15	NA	TGTGCCAGCAGTGTCACAGGGTTAGCTAACTATGGCTACACCTTC	CASSVTGLANYGYTF
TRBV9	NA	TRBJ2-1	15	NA	TGTGCCAGCAGCTTCCAGGCCGACTCCTACAATGAGCAGTTCTTC	CASSFQADSYNEQFF
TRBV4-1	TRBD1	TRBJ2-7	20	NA	TGCGCCAGCAGCCACATCTACCCCCGGGACAGGGAACGAGATCTCTACGAGCAGTACTTC	CASSHIYPRDRERDLYEQYF
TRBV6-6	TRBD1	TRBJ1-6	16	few	TGTGCCAGCAGTTATGGTCCCGGACAGGGGTATTCACCCCTCCACTTT	CASSYGPGQGYSPLHF
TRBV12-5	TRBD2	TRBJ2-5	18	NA	TGTGCTAGTGGATCTAACCCTGGACTAGCGGGGGCTTCAGAGACCCAGTACTTC	CASGSNPGLAGASETQYF
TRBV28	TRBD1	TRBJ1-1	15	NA	TGTGCCAGCACAAACTGGGGACAGGTGAACACTGAAGCTTTCTTT	CASTNWGQVNTEAFF
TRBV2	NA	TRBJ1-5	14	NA	TGTGCCAGCATCGCAACAGATAGCAATCAGCCCCAGCATTTT	CASIATDSNQPQHF
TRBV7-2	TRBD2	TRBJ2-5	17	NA	TGTGCCAGCAGCCGTACTAGCGGGAGGGCCGTTATGGAGACCCAGTACTTC	CASSRTSGRAVMETQYF
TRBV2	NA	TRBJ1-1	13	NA	TGTGCCAGCAGTGGGCAGGGGAGCACTGAAGCTTTCTTT	CASSGQGSTEAFF
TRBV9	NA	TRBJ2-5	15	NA	TGTGCCAGCAGCGTAATCGCGGGAAAGGGAGAGACCCAGTACTTC	CASSVIAGKGETQYF
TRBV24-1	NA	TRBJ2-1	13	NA	TGTGCCACCAGTTCACCCAGATACAATGAGCAGTTCTTC	CATSSPRYNEQFF
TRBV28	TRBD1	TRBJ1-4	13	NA	TGTGCCAGCAGTGGACAGGTGAATGAAAAACTGTTTTTT	CASSGQVNEKLFF
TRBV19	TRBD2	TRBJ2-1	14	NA	TGTGCCAGTGACGCGGGGGACTCCTACAATGAGCAGTTCTTC	CASDAGDSYNEQFF
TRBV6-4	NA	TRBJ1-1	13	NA	TGTGCCAGCAGCGCAAAAAGAGGTACTGAAGCTTTCTTT	CASSAKRGTEAFF
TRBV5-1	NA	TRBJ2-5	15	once	TGCGCCAGCAGCCCTGGCGGTAATAACCAAGAGACCCAGTACTTC	CASSPGGNNQETQYF
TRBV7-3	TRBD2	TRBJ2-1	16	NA	TGTGCCAGCAGCTTCACTAGCGCTGCGAAGACCAATGAGCAGTTCTTC	CASSFTSAAKTNEQFF
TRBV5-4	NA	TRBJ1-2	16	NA	TGTGCCAGCAGCTTGTATCTCGGGGGGAGCGGGTATGGCTACACCTTC	CASSLYLGGSGYGYTF